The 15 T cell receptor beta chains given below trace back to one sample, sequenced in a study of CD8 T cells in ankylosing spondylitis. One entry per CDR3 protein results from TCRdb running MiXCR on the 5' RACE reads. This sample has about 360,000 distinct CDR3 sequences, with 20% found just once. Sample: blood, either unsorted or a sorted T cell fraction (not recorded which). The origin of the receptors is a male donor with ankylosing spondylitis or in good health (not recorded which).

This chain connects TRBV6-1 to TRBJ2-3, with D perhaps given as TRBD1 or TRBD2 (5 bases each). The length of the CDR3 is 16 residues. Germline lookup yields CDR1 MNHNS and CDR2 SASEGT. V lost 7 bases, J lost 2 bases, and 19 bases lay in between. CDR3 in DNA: TGTGCCAGCAAAGAGGGGCTTTTAGGGATCACAGATACGCAGTATTTT. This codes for CASKEGLLGITDTQYF.

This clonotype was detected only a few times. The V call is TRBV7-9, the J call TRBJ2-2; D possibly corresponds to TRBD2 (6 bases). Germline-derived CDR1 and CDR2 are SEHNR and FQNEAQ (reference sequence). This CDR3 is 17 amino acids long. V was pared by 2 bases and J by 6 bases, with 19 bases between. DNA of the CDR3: TGTGCCAGCAGCTTATTGGAGGGGCGCAGAGCGGCCGGGGAGCTGTTTTTT. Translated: CASSLLEGRRAAGELFF.

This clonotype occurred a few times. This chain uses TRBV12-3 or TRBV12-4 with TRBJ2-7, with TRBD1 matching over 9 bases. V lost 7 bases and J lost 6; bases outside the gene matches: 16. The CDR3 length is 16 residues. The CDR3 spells CASTPRPGTGQGEQYF. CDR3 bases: TGTGCCAGCACCCCCCGCCCCGGGACAGGGCAGGGCGAGCAGTACTTC.

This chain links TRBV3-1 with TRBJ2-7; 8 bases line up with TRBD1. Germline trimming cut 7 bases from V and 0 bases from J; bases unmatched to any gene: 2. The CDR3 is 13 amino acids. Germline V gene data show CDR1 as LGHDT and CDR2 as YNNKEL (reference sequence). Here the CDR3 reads CASKDRDSYEQYF. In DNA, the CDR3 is TGTGCCAGCAAGGACAGGGACTCCTACGAGCAGTACTTC.

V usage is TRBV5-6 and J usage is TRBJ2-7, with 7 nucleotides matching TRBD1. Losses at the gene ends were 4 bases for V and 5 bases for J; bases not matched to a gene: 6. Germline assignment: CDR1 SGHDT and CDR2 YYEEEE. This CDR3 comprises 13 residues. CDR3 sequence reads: CASSRGQVNEQYF. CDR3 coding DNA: TGTGCCAGCAGCAGAGGACAGGTCAACGAGCAGTACTTC.

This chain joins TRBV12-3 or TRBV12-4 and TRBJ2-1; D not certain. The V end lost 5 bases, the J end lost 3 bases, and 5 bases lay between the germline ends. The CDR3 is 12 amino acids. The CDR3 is CASSASYNEQFF. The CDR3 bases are TGTGCCAGCAGTGCCAGCTACAATGAGCAGTTCTTC.

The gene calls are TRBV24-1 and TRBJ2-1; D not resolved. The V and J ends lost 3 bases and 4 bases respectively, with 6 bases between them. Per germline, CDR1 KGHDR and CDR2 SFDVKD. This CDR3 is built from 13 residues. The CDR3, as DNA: TGTGCCACCAGTGATCTTACATACAATGAGCAGTTCTTC. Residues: CATSDLTYNEQFF.

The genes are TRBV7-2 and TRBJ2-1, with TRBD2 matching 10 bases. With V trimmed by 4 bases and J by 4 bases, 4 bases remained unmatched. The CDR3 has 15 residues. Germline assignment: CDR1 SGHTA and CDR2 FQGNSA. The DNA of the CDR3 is TGTGCCAGCAGCTGGCTAGCGGGGGAATACAATGAGCAGTTCTTC. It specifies CASSWLAGEYNEQFF.

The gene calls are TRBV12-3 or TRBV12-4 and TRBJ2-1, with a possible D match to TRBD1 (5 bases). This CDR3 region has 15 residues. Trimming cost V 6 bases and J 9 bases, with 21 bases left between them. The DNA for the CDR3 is TGTGCCAGCAGCCTGACGACAGATACCCCAACTGAGCAGTTCTTC. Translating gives CASSLTTDTPTEQFF.

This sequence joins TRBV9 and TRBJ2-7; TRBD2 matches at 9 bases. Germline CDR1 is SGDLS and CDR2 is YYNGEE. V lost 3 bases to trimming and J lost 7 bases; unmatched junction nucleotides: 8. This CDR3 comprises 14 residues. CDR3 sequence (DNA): TGTGCCAGCAGCGGGGCGGGGGGGCCTCGGGAGCAGTACTTC. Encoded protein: CASSGAGGPREQYF.

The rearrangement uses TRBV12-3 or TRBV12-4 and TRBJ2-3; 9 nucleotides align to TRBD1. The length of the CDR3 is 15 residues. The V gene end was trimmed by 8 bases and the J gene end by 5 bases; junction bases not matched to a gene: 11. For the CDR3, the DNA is TGTGCCAGCCGTCGCCGGGACAGGGTAGGAGATACGCAGTATTTT. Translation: CASRRRDRVGDTQYF.

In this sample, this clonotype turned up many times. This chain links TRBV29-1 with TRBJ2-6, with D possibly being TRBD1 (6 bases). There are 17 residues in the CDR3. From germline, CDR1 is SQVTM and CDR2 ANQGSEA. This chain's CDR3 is CQQSDRASSSGANVLTF. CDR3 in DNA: TGCCAACAGTCGGACAGAGCCTCCTCCTCTGGGGCCAACGTCCTGACTTTC.

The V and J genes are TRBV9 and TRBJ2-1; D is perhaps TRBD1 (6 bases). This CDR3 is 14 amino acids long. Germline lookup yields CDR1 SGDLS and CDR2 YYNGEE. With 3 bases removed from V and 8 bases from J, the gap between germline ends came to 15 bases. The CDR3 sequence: CASSDQGLLDEQFF. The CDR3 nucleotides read TGTGCCAGCAGCGACCAGGGGCTCCTCGATGAGCAGTTCTTC.

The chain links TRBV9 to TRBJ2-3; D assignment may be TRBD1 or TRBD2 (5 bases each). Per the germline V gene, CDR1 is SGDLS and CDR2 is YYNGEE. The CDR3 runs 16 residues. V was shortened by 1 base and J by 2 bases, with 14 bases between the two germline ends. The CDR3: CASSVPRDQVTDTQYF. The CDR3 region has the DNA TGTGCCAGCAGCGTACCCCGGGACCAAGTCACAGATACGCAGTATTTT. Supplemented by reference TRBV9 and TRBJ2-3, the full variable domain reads DSGVTQTPKHLITATGQRVTLRCSPRSGDLSVYWYQQSLDQGLQFLIQYYNGEERAKGNILERFSAQQFPDLHSELNLSSLELGDSALYFCASSVPRDQVTDTQYFGPGTRLTVL.

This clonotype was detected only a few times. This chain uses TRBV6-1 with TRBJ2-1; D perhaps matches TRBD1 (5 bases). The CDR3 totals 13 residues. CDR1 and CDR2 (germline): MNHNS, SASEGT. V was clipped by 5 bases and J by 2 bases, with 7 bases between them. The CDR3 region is CASSRGPYNEQFF. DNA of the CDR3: TGTGCCAGCAGTAGGGGCCCCTACAATGAGCAGTTCTTC.